These 30 T cell receptor beta chains were sequenced from one sample in a study of blood T cell repertoires in COVID-19. TCRdb's table, derived via immunoSEQ multiplex PCR, lists solely in-frame clones and lacks some. The sample has about 370,000 clones, around 91% seen once. The sample comprised peripheral blood. These receptors originate from a man aged 18 to 35 with active or convalescent COVID-19.

The chain combines TRBV27 with TRBJ2-2, with D perhaps matching TRBD1 (7 bases). V was cut by 6 bases and J by 0 bases, with 11 bases left in between. Germline V lookup: CDR1 MNHEY, CDR2 SMNVEV (reference sequence). This CDR3 has 15 residues. The CDR3 spells CASRAGQTNTGELFF. The DNA of the CDR3 is TGTGCCAGCAGGGCGGGACAGACGAACACCGGGGAGCTGTTTTTT.

The rearrangement uses TRBV10-3 and TRBJ1-6; maybe TRBD1 (5 bases). Germline V gene sequence: CDR1 ENHRY, CDR2 SYGVKD. V was cut by 4 bases and J by 9 bases, with 13 bases left in between. There are 14 residues in the CDR3. In nucleotides, the CDR3 is TGTGCCATCAGTGCGGGGGGACCGGGTTCACCCCTCCACTTT. Translation: CAISAGGPGSPLHF.

The gene calls are TRBV20-1 and TRBJ2-6; TRBD2 matches at 7 bases. V lost 3 bases to trimming and J lost 2 bases; unmatched junction nucleotides: 10. CDR1 DFQATT and CDR2 SNEGSKA come from the germline V gene (reference sequence). This CDR3 has 17 amino acids. The CDR3 spells CSASPGGRTPGANVLTF. DNA of the CDR3: TGCAGTGCTAGTCCGGGCGGGAGAACTCCTGGGGCCAACGTCCTGACTTTC.

The chain combines TRBV2 with TRBJ2-4; 9 bases line up with TRBD2. The CDR3 extends over 14 amino acids. The ends lost 7 bases at V and 3 bases at J; junction bases unmatched: 4. Germline V gives CDR1 SNHLY, CDR2 FYNNEI. The CDR3 region is CASKSSGGKNIQYF. CDR3 in DNA: TGTGCCAGCAAGAGTAGCGGGGGCAAAAACATTCAGTACTTC.

V is TRBV7-3 and J is TRBJ2-2; TRBD1 agrees at 10 bases. Trimming took 1 base from V and 4 from J; bases not matched to a gene: 3. Germline V gene sequence: CDR1 SGHTA, CDR2 FQGTGA. CDR3 length: 16 residues. CDR3 region: CASSLRQGASTGELFF. The CDR3 nucleotides are TGTGCCAGCAGCTTAAGACAGGGGGCAAGCACCGGGGAGCTGTTTTTT.

V and J are TRBV6-6 and TRBJ1-2, with D possibly matching TRBD1 (5 bases). This CDR3 comprises 12 residues. The ends were cut back, 2 bases at V and 7 bases at J, with 8 bases in the middle. In germline, CDR1 is MNHNY, CDR2 SVGAGI (reference sequence). CDR3 region: CASSYVGGGYTF. In DNA form, the CDR3 reads TGTGCCAGCAGTTACGTCGGGGGTGGCTACACCTTC.

This clone turned up a few times. The rearrangement joins TRBV28 to TRBJ1-5; 7 nucleotides line up with TRBD1. J lost 0 bases, V lost 2 bases, and 1 base had no gene match. The CDR3 is 15 residues long. Per the germline V gene, CDR1 is MDHEN and CDR2 is SYDVKM. The CDR3 protein is CASSLTGDSNQPQHF. Written as DNA, the CDR3 is TGTGCCAGCAGTTTAACAGGGGATAGCAATCAGCCCCAGCATTTT.

This sequence joins TRBV19 and TRBJ1-6; D might be TRBD1 (6 bases). CDR1 and CDR2 (germline): LNHDA, SQIVND (reference sequence). The CDR3 is made up of 15 amino acids. Trimming removed 5 bases at V and 0 bases at J, with 8 bases between. DNA of the CDR3: TGTGCCAGTAGTGTGGACAGCTCCTATAATTCACCCCTCCACTTT. It yields the protein CASSVDSSYNSPLHF.

The rearrangement joins TRBV5-4 to TRBJ2-2, with 8 nucleotides matching TRBD2. Losses at the gene ends were 3 bases for V and 4 bases for J; bases not matched to a gene: 8. The CDR3 runs 16 residues. Germline assignment: CDR1 SGHNT and CDR2 YYREEE (reference sequence). The CDR3 DNA reads TGTGCCAGCAGCTCCTTAAGCGGGAGTGTCACCGGGGAGCTGTTTTTT. Residues: CASSSLSGSVTGELFF. The complete variable domain, with remaining parts taken from reference TRBV5-4 and TRBJ2-2, reads ETGVTQSPTHLIKTRGQQVTLRCSSQSGHNTVSWYQQALGQGPQFIFQYYREEENGRGNFPPRFSGLQFPNYSSELNVNALELDDSALYLCASSSLSGSVTGELFFGEGSRLTVL.

This chain links TRBV5-1 with TRBJ1-3, with 7 bases lining up with TRBD1. Germline assignment: CDR1 SGHRS and CDR2 YFSETQ. This CDR3 region has 18 residues. Trimming removed 4 bases from V and 4 bases from J; junction bases left unmatched: 17. The CDR3 region has the DNA TGCGCCAGCAGCATGACAGGGATCCCCCCGGGGATAGGAAACACCATATATTTT. The encoded protein is CASSMTGIPPGIGNTIYF.

This chain connects TRBV10-3 to TRBJ2-7, with D possibly TRBD2 on 6 matching bases. The CDR3 contains 12 residues. Germline CDR1 reads ENHRY; CDR2 reads SYGVKD. Between the trimmed V and J ends, which lost 7 bases and 6 bases, there was a span of 13 bases. CDR3 sequence (DNA): TGTGCCATCAAGGCGGGGTCGGGCGAGCAGTACTTC. It translates to CAIKAGSGEQYF.

This chain links TRBV11-2 with TRBJ2-7, with D possibly TRBD1 on 6 matching bases. V was trimmed by 1 base and J by 6 bases, leaving 13 bases between them. This CDR3 is built from 14 residues. From germline, CDR1 is SGHAT and CDR2 FQNNGV. The CDR3 nucleotides are TGTGCCAGCAGCTTAGGGGGGACACTGAGCGAGCAGTACTTC. It is translated as CASSLGGTLSEQYF.

This chain links TRBV7-9 with TRBJ2-2; D is possibly TRBD2 (5 bases). With 5 bases removed from V and 5 bases from J, the gap between germline ends came to 15 bases. From germline, CDR1 is SEHNR and CDR2 FQNEAQ (reference sequence). The CDR3 length is 15 residues. CDR3 in DNA: TGTGCCAGCAGCCTATTGCTGGGGAGAACCGGGGAGCTGTTTTTT. This gives the protein CASSLLLGRTGELFF.

This chain connects TRBV5-1 to TRBJ1-2; D remains unclear. Germline V lookup: CDR1 SGHRS, CDR2 YFSETQ. CDR3 length: 14 residues. V lost 2 bases to trimming and J lost 4 bases, with 12 bases between them. CDR3 region: CASSFEGDLYGYTF. The CDR3 DNA reads TGCGCCAGCAGCTTCGAGGGAGACCTCTATGGCTACACCTTC.

The gene calls are TRBV6-5 and TRBJ2-5; 7 positions agree with TRBD2. CDR1 is MNHEY and CDR2 is SVGAGI in the germline V gene. V was pared by 6 bases and J by 5 bases, with 6 bases of the junction left unmatched. This CDR3 contains 13 residues. The CDR3 loop is CASSGLGGETQYF. The CDR3 nucleotides are TGTGCCAGCAGCGGACTCGGGGGGGAGACCCAGTACTTC.

The chain links TRBV18 to TRBJ1-1, with D possibly matching TRBD1 (6 bases). The CDR3 runs 14 residues. The germline V gene has CDR1 KGHSH and CDR2 LQKENI. Trimming removed 9 bases at V and 3 bases at J, with 17 bases between. The CDR3 sequence is CASCTGTPDTEAFF. In DNA form, the CDR3 reads TGTGCCAGTTGCACCGGGACACCCGACACTGAAGCTTTCTTT.

The rearrangement uses TRBV12-3 or TRBV12-4 and TRBJ1-1; D is ambiguous. V gave up 7 bases and J gave up 4 bases, with 10 bases separating them. CDR3 length: 12 residues. This CDR3 is CASTTFGTEAFF. Written as DNA, the CDR3 is TGTGCCAGCACCACCTTCGGCACTGAAGCTTTCTTT.

V gene TRBV5-1 combines with J gene TRBJ2-5, with TRBD2 matching over 10 bases. Looked up from germline, CDR1 is SGHRS and CDR2 is YFSETQ. J was trimmed by 5 bases and V by 3 bases; bases with no gene match: 7. The CDR3 contains 15 residues. Here the CDR3 DNA reads TGCGCCAGCAGCTACAGCGGGGGGGAGCGGGAGACCCAGTACTTC. Translation: CASSYSGGERETQYF.

The chain is built from TRBV5-4 and TRBJ2-2, with 7 bases that match TRBD2. Trimming at V came to 0 bases and at J to 1 base, leaving 3 bases not matched to a gene. This CDR3 spans 16 amino acids. Looked up from germline, CDR1 is SGHNT and CDR2 is YYREEE (reference sequence). CDR3 in amino acids: CASSLAASGNTGELFF. CDR3 nucleotides: TGTGCCAGCAGCTTGGCGGCTAGCGGGAACACCGGGGAGCTGTTTTTT. Filled out from reference TRBV5-4 and TRBJ2-2, the complete variable domain reads ETGVTQSPTHLIKTRGQQVTLRCSSQSGHNTVSWYQQALGQGPQFIFQYYREEENGRGNFPPRFSGLQFPNYSSELNVNALELDDSALYLCASSLAASGNTGELFFGEGSRLTVL.

The chain has TRBV19 and TRBJ1-6; no clear D. Germline V gives CDR1 LNHDA, CDR2 SQIVND (reference sequence). V lost 1 base and J 10 bases, leaving 5 bases between the germline ends. This CDR3 has 12 amino acids. CDR3 loop: CASSIVGSPLHF. The CDR3, as DNA: TGTGCCAGTAGTATAGTCGGGTCACCCCTCCACTTT.

The chain combines TRBV28 with TRBJ2-7; a possible D gene is TRBD1 (5 bases). V was trimmed by 8 bases and J by 5 bases, leaving 10 bases between them. This CDR3 is built from 11 residues. Germline V gene lookup returns CDR1 MDHEN and CDR2 SYDVKM. CDR3 in amino acids: CASLQGHEQYF. The CDR3 nucleotides are TGTGCCAGCCTGCAGGGCCACGAGCAGTACTTC.

The chain uses TRBV18 and TRBJ2-2, with TRBD1 matching 7 bases. With V trimmed by 6 bases and J by 4 bases, 2 bases remained unmatched. Germline CDR1 KGHSH, CDR2 LQKENI. This CDR3 comprises 13 residues. Written as DNA, the CDR3 is TGTGCCAGCTCGTCAGGGGGCACCGGGGAGCTGTTTTTT. Translating gives CASSSGGTGELFF.

The chain uses TRBV19 and TRBJ1-1; D may be TRBD1 (6 bases). This CDR3 has 13 residues. V was shortened by 10 bases and J by 6 bases, with 18 bases between the two germline ends. CDR1 LNHDA and CDR2 SQIVND come from the germline V gene (reference sequence). The CDR3 protein is CATRTAQPPEAFF. CDR3 DNA: TGTGCCACCCGGACAGCCCAACCCCCTGAAGCTTTCTTT.

CDR3 DNA: TGTGCCAGCAGTGACACCCCCGGACAGGGCCCAGATACGCAGTATTTT. Protein sequence: CASSDTPGQGPDTQYF. The V and J genes are TRBV6-4 and TRBJ2-3; 8 bases fit TRBD1. J lost 4 bases, V lost 2 bases, and 8 bases had no gene match. This CDR3 region has 16 residues. Germline assignment: CDR1 MRHNA and CDR2 SNTAGT.

The chain joins TRBV14 to TRBJ2-2; tentatively, D is TRBD1 (6 bases). Per germline, CDR1 SGHDN and CDR2 FVKESK. The V end lost 10 bases, the J end lost 4 bases, and 19 bases lay between the germline ends. The length of the CDR3 is 15 residues. This CDR3 reads CATRQGQTSTGELFF. In DNA form, the CDR3 reads TGTGCCACTCGACAAGGACAGACCAGCACCGGGGAGCTGTTTTTT.

Only one count was recorded for this clone. The chain couples TRBV4-3 to TRBJ2-5; D might be TRBD1 (6 bases). Germline assignment: CDR1 LGHNA and CDR2 YSLEER. The CDR3 covers 15 residues. V was shortened by 0 bases and J by 3 bases, with 11 bases between the two germline ends. The CDR3 nucleotides read TGCGCCAGCAGCCAAGATCGGGCAGGGGAAGAGACCCAGTACTTC. This encodes CASSQDRAGEETQYF.

The chain uses TRBV9 and TRBJ2-2; 14 bases align to TRBD2. V was pared by 4 bases and J by 10 bases, with 6 bases of the junction left unmatched. The CDR3 is 15 residues long. The V gene's germline CDR1 is SGDLS and CDR2 YYNGEE. This CDR3 reads CASSPTSGGALELFF. The CDR3 nucleotides are TGTGCCAGCAGCCCGACTAGCGGGGGGGCTCTGGAGCTGTTTTTT.

This chain connects TRBV20-1 to TRBJ2-2; 10 bases are shared with TRBD2. Germline CDR1 DFQATT, CDR2 SNEGSKA (reference sequence). The ends lost 3 bases at V and 5 bases at J; junction bases unmatched: 6. The CDR3 loop spans 15 amino acids. The CDR3 DNA reads as TGCAGTGCTAGTGTAGCGGGAGGAAAAACCGGGGAGCTGTTTTTT. Amino acids: CSASVAGGKTGELFF.

The V call is TRBV20-1, the J call TRBJ2-4; D gene uncertain. The CDR3 is made up of 18 amino acids. Germline V gene sequence: CDR1 DFQATT, CDR2 SNEGSKA (reference sequence). The V gene lost 3 bases and the J gene lost 0 bases, with 21 bases spanning the gap. The CDR3 spells CSASPDITENLAKNIQYF. The CDR3 bases are TGCAGTGCTAGTCCAGATATCACAGAAAATCTAGCCAAAAACATTCAGTACTTC.

The CDR3 loop is CASSLGSNYGYTF. DNA for the CDR3: TGTGCCAGCAGTTTGGGCAGCAACTATGGCTACACCTTC. The chain uses TRBV27 and TRBJ1-2; D gene ambiguous. The CDR3 length is 13 residues. Trimming removed 3 bases at V and 2 bases at J, with 7 bases between. Germline loops: CDR1 MNHEY, CDR2 SMNVEV (reference sequence).